The rows below give T cell receptor beta chains drawn from one sample of a study of PD-L1 blockade in urothelial cancer. TCRdb's copy holds only in-frame clones and misses some; the assay was immunoSEQ multiplex PCR. Of about 87,000 clones detected, 84% appear once; the ten largest clones hold approximately 2.1%. The material was PBMCs, obtained around atezolizumab (anti-PD-L1) treatment. The source of these receptors is a man aged 55 to 70 with urothelial cancer. Both conserved end residues are part of each CDR3. The size entry is marked missing in some rows and otherwise reads once, few, many or a size class.

>TRBV4-1|TRBJ1-2|few
CASSHRSGGHGYTF
>TRBV7-9|TRBJ2-1|NA
CASSSPDRSSYNEQFF
>TRBV21-1|TRBJ1-5|NA
CASSKVGSPGQGDLGNQPQHF
>TRBV6-6|TRBJ1-5|NA
CASSSRGEQPQHF
>TRBV7-3|TRBJ2-5|NA
CASSPSGGGAGETQYF
>TRBV6-5|TRBJ2-7|NA
CASSYGPGYEQYF
>TRBV11-2|TRBJ2-5|NA
CATATGTAQETQYF
>TRBV7-6|TRBJ1-4|NA
CASSQSNREKLFF
>TRBV30|TRBJ2-7|NA
CAWSVGTGSFEQYF
>TRBV28|TRBJ1-2|few
CASSSTDRGYTF